The 23 T cell receptor beta chains below all came from one sample that was sequenced in a study of post-analysis software for immune sequencing data. Unique molecular identifiers were present in the TCR beta cDNA libraries. TCRdb reanalysed the PCR reads using MiXCR and keeps one entry per CDR3 protein. The table shows some 800,000 distinct CDR3 sequences, with around 42% occurring only once. What these receptors recognize is not known. General observations from the study: Higher frequency in patients than in controls was seen for several TRBV segments, with TRBV5-6, TRBV5-1 and TRBV20-1 among them.

The sample consisted of blood. The source of these receptors is a girl between 10 and 17 years old with multiple sclerosis.

There are a few counts of this clonotype. The V gene is TRBV6-6, the J gene TRBJ2-7; D call uncertain. Trimming removed 7 bases at V and 1 base at J, with 20 bases between. This CDR3 is built from 16 residues. Germline CDR1 reads MNHNY; CDR2 reads SVGAGI (reference sequence). The CDR3 reads CASTEDLGVGSYEQYF. As DNA, the CDR3 is TGTGCCAGCACCGAAGATCTTGGGGTTGGGTCCTACGAGCAGTACTTC.

This sequence joins TRBV12-3 or TRBV12-4 and TRBJ1-1; D remains unclear. CDR3 length equals 13 residues. Trimming shortened V by 0 bases and J by 11 bases, and 13 bases separated the two germline ends. Written as DNA, the CDR3 is TGTGCCAGCAGTTTAGCGGAGGGTAGTACGGCTTTCTTT. The encoded protein is CASSLAEGSTAFF.

This clonotype was detected a few times. This rearrangement joins TRBV10-3 to TRBJ2-3, with D possibly being TRBD1 (6 bases). The CDR3 covers 15 residues. Germline-derived CDR1 and CDR2 are ENHRY and SYGVKD. The V gene lost 0 bases and the J gene lost 2 bases, with 9 bases spanning the gap. The CDR3 is CAISESGAITDTQYF. The CDR3 DNA is TGTGCCATCAGTGAGTCGGGGGCCATCACAGATACGCAGTATTTT.

This sequence joins TRBV12-3 or TRBV12-4 and TRBJ1-2; TRBD1 might be the D (5 bases). The length of the CDR3 is 13 residues. Trimming took off 5 bases at V and 8 bases at J, with 15 bases between the two ends. CDR3 nucleotides: TGTGCCAGCAGTATCACGGACACGCAGGGCTACACCTTC. Translating gives CASSITDTQGYTF.

This clonotype was observed once. The rearrangement uses TRBV7-2 and TRBJ1-6; D call uncertain. This CDR3 spans 13 amino acids. The V gene's germline CDR1 is SGHTA and CDR2 FQGNSA. Trimming stripped 3 bases from V and 10 bases from J, with 10 bases between. CDR3 in amino acids: CASSFGGVSPLHF. As DNA, the CDR3 is TGTGCCAGCAGCTTCGGCGGGGTGTCACCCCTCCACTTT.

To note about this clonotype: This CDR3 fails to terminate in the conserved phenylalanine or tryptophan, so it likely reflects a read error. Here the CDR3 DNA reads TGTGCCAGCAGCACCGAAGCGGGAGGGGGAGAGACCCAGTACTGC. Amino acid sequence: CASSTEAGGGETQYC. The V gene is TRBV7-2, the J gene TRBJ2-5, with 10 positions matching TRBD2. J was trimmed by 4 bases and V by 5 bases; bases with no gene match: 7. CDR1 is SGHTA, CDR2 FQGNSA, per germline. The CDR3 consists of 15 residues.

This clonotype came up many times. The genes are TRBV12-3 or TRBV12-4 and TRBJ2-5; TRBD2 agrees at 8 bases. The CDR3 is made up of 14 amino acids. V gave up 6 bases and J gave up 5 bases; unmatched junction bases: 8. The CDR3 bases are TGTGCCAGCAGCCTCAGCGGGAGTGGGGAGACCCAGTACTTC. Amino acids: CASSLSGSGETQYF.

This clonotype was recorded a few times. The V and J genes are TRBV9 and TRBJ1-2; 10 bases align to TRBD1. This CDR3 spans 16 amino acids. Germline values: CDR1 SGDLS, CDR2 YYNGEE. V shed 5 bases and J 2 bases; nucleotides not matched to a gene: 9. The CDR3 reads CASRGDRGEANYGYTF. Written as DNA, the CDR3 is TGTGCCAGCAGAGGGGACAGGGGTGAGGCCAACTATGGCTACACCTTC.

This sequence joins TRBV20-1 and TRBJ1-5; TRBD1 matches 8 bases. This CDR3 region has 15 residues. CDR1 and CDR2 from the germline V gene are DFQATT and SNEGSKA (reference sequence). V lost 3 bases, J lost 6 bases, and 10 bases stayed unmatched. In DNA form, the CDR3 reads TGCAGTGCTAGTATCCCAGGGGGCGCGACTCAGCCCCAGCATTTT. Translating gives CSASIPGGATQPQHF.

The genes are TRBV10-3 and TRBJ2-7; 9 bases agree with TRBD1. Germline trimming cut 3 bases from V and 6 bases from J; bases unmatched to any gene: 15. This CDR3 region has 17 residues. Germline CDR1 ENHRY, CDR2 SYGVKD. The CDR3 nucleotides are TGTGCCATCAGTGACCTTAACTACGACAGGGGGGGGAGCGAGCAGTACTTC. As protein: CAISDLNYDRGGSEQYF.

This clonotype has only a few counts. This may be a read error, as it is one base from a much larger clone. This chain connects TRBV7-9 to TRBJ1-4; D is perhaps TRBD1 (5 bases). The CDR3 length is 12 residues. CDR1 SEHNR and CDR2 FQNEAQ come from the germline V gene (reference sequence). For the CDR3, the DNA is TGTGCCGGCAGCTCCGGGGGAGAAAAACTGTTTTTT. Its translation is CAGSSGGEKLFF.

This sequence joins TRBV7-2 and TRBJ2-7; D unclear. The CDR3 contains 12 residues. Trimming shortened V by 6 bases and J by 6 bases, and 12 bases separated the two germline ends. Germline V gene sequence: CDR1 SGHTA, CDR2 FQGNSA. CDR3: CASSKASGEQYF. The CDR3 nucleotides are TGTGCCAGCAGTAAGGCGTCGGGCGAGCAGTACTTC.

The chain has TRBV28 and TRBJ1-2, with D hard to call. CDR1 MDHEN and CDR2 SYDVKM come from the germline V gene. The CDR3 runs to 16 residues. The V end lost 7 bases, the J end lost 2 bases, and 20 bases lay between the germline ends. CDR3 nucleotide sequence: TGTGCCAGCACCCCGGGCAGCCTACTTGGAAACTATGGCTACACCTTC. Its protein is CASTPGSLLGNYGYTF.

This clonotype appeared a few times. The CDR3 reads CASSYSIPGSGETQYF. CDR3 DNA sequence: TGTGCCAGCAGTTACTCGATACCCGGGAGCGGGGAGACCCAGTACTTC. This rearrangement joins TRBV6-5 to TRBJ2-5, with D possibly matching TRBD2 (6 bases). Germline CDR1 is MNHEY and CDR2 is SVGAGI. CDR3 length: 16 amino acids. V shed 0 bases and J shed 5 bases, with 16 bases lying between them.

This clonotype has only a few counts. The chain employs TRBV6-6 and TRBJ1-6; no firm D call. Germline CDR1 MNHNY, CDR2 SVGAGI (reference sequence). Trimming shortened V by 7 bases and J by 4 bases, and 17 bases separated the two germline ends. The CDR3 runs 16 residues. CDR3 coding DNA: TGTGCCAGCAACTGGCGGAACCCGCAATATAATTCACCCCTCCACTTT. Translation gives CASNWRNPQYNSPLHF.

This chain uses TRBV20-1 with TRBJ2-1; D unresolved. There are 15 residues in the CDR3. Germline-derived CDR1 and CDR2 are DFQATT and SNEGSKA (reference sequence). V was clipped by 3 bases and J by 3 bases, with 15 bases between them. This chain's CDR3 is CSASLSTLHYNEQFF. DNA of the CDR3: TGCAGTGCTAGCCTATCAACTTTACACTACAATGAGCAGTTCTTC.

Comments on this clonotype: Mismatch with germline at one junction end may stem from a read error. The chain joins TRBV15 to TRBJ2-1; TRBD2 matches 10 bases. Germline V gene data show CDR1 as LNHNV and CDR2 as YYDKDF (reference sequence). This CDR3 region has 19 residues. CDR3 sequence: CATSRAPGLASHSYNGQFF. The CDR3 nucleotides are TGTGCCACCAGCAGGGCCCCGGGACTAGCGTCCCACTCCTACAATGGGCAGTTCTTC.

The V and J genes are TRBV11-2 and TRBJ1-2; 8 bases align to TRBD1. CDR1 SGHAT and CDR2 FQNNGV come from the germline V gene. There are 17 residues in the CDR3. V lost 2 bases and J lost 4; bases outside the gene matches: 12. The CDR3 protein is CASSLQQGVGSSYGYTF. CDR3 nucleotide sequence: TGTGCCAGCAGCTTACAACAGGGGGTCGGCAGCAGCTATGGCTACACCTTC.

The V and J genes are TRBV5-1 and TRBJ2-7, with D perhaps matching TRBD2 (6 bases). The DNA end is more similar to TRBJ2-5, so the J call may be wrong. The CDR3 spans 13 residues. Germline V lookup: CDR1 SGHRS, CDR2 YFSETQ. For the CDR3, the DNA is TGCGCCAGCAGCTTGGCAGGCGGGGCGACCCAGTACTTC. It specifies CASSLAGGATQYF.

This rearrangement joins TRBV12-3 or TRBV12-4 to TRBJ2-2; TRBD1 matches at 9 bases. J gave up 4 bases and V 5 bases, and 11 bases lay outside the gene matches. This CDR3 contains 17 residues. CDR3: CASSDGTGNLGTGELFF. CDR3 DNA: TGTGCCAGCAGTGACGGGACAGGGAATTTGGGCACCGGGGAGCTGTTTTTT.

In this sample, this clonotype turned up a few times. The DNA for the CDR3 is TGTGCCAGCAGTTTGGGACAGGGAAGGGTCTCTGGGGCCAACGTCCTGACTTTC. It yields the protein CASSLGQGRVSGANVLTF. This rearrangement joins TRBV12-3 or TRBV12-4 to TRBJ2-6; 9 positions agree with TRBD1. V lost 3 bases and J lost 0; bases outside the gene matches: 6. The CDR3 spans 18 residues.

This clonotype was recorded only once. Because the CDR3's place on the DNA is in doubt, the DNA is left out and the CDR3 is given as listed by TCRdb. This chain joins TRBV7-2 and TRBJ1-2; the table's D call, TRBD1, has no DNA check behind it. Germline assignment: CDR1 SGHTA and CDR2 FQGNSA. The CDR3 has 16 amino acids, counting both end residues. The chain's CDR3 is CASSLGALGVGNGSTF.

CDR3 residues: CASSPRSAGGSPLHF. CDR3 DNA: TGTGCCAGCAGCCCCCGGTCGGCCGGCGGCTCACCCCTCCACTTT. The chain couples TRBV3-1 to TRBJ1-6; D is uncertain. The germline V and J ends were trimmed by 4 bases and 10 bases, with 17 bases remaining between them. CDR1 is LGHDT, CDR2 YNNKEL, per germline (reference sequence). CDR3 length equals 15 residues.